The 9 T cell receptor beta chains given below trace back to one sample, sequenced in a study of brain T cells in children with intractable seizures. TCRdb keeps only in-frame clones here, not all; method: immunoSEQ multiplex PCR. The repertoire has roughly 23,000 clones, under 95% of them found once; the top ten carry 6.4%. The sample was peripheral blood, taken at surgery. Every receptor here comes from a boy younger than 18 with focal cortical dysplasia and intractable seizures.

This chain joins TRBV29-1 and TRBJ1-2, with 7 nucleotides matching TRBD1. The germline V gene encodes CDR1 SQVTM and CDR2 ANQGSEA. V lost 0 bases and J lost 7; bases outside the gene matches: 5. This CDR3 has 13 amino acids. The CDR3 coding sequence is TGCAGCGTTGAAGATCCAGGGGGGTTTGGCTACACCTTC. It is translated as CSVEDPGGFGYTF.

The genes are TRBV11-2 and TRBJ1-1; D not certain. V gave up 4 bases and J gave up 0 bases, with 12 bases separating them. The CDR3 is made up of 15 amino acids. The germline V gene encodes CDR1 SGHAT and CDR2 FQNNGV. Here the CDR3 DNA reads TGTGCCAGCAGCTCCACCGGCACCCTGAACACTGAAGCTTTCTTT. Residues: CASSSTGTLNTEAFF. The variable domain in full, with the rest retrieved from reference TRBV11-2 and TRBJ1-1, is EAGVAQSPRYKIIEKRQSVAFWCNPISGHATLYWYQQILGQGPKLLIQFQNNGVVDDSQLPKDRFSAERLKGVDSTLKIQPAKLEDSAVYLCASSSTGTLNTEAFFGQGTRLTVV.

The chain combines TRBV25-1 with TRBJ2-5; TRBD1 or TRBD2 may be the D gene (5 bases each). CDR3 length equals 10 residues. Trimming shortened V by 8 bases and J by 8 bases, and 9 bases separated the two germline ends. Germline V gives CDR1 MGHDK, CDR2 SYGVNS. The CDR3, as DNA: TGTGCCAGCGGGGGAGCCACCCAGTACTTC. It codes for CASGGATQYF.

The chain recombines TRBV6-4 with TRBJ2-3; 12 nucleotides match TRBD2. The J segment lost 4 bases and the V segment lost 3 bases, leaving 5 bases of the junction unmatched. Germline CDR1 is MRHNA and CDR2 is SNTAGT. CDR3 length: 16 amino acids. CDR3 amino acids: CASSEGLAGGSDTQYF. CDR3 in DNA: TGTGCCAGCAGTGAAGGGCTAGCGGGGGGGTCAGATACGCAGTATTTT.

This chain joins TRBV9 and TRBJ2-3, with 10 bases matching TRBD2. CDR1 SGDLS and CDR2 YYNGEE come from the germline V gene. Trimming at V came to 4 bases and at J to 3 bases, leaving 8 bases not matched to a gene. CDR3 length: 16 amino acids. The CDR3 spells CASSPSAGGLTDTQYF. The CDR3 DNA follows: TGTGCCAGCAGCCCCTCAGCGGGGGGGCTGACAGATACGCAGTATTTT.

This chain connects TRBV19 to TRBJ1-5; D is unclear. V was clipped by 3 bases and J by 6 bases, with 15 bases between them. The V gene's germline CDR1 is LNHDA and CDR2 SQIVND (reference sequence). The CDR3 runs to 15 residues. The CDR3 DNA reads TGTGCCAGTAGTATTATAGGGTCGATAACTCAGCCCCAGCATTTT. Protein product: CASSIIGSITQPQHF.

The chain couples TRBV27 to TRBJ2-3; D unclear. Trimming took off 3 bases at V and 0 bases at J, with 10 bases between the two ends. CDR1 is MNHEY, CDR2 SMNVEV, per germline (reference sequence). CDR3 length: 15 amino acids. The CDR3 bases are TGTGCCAGCAGTTTTTCGCGGAGCAGCACAGATACGCAGTATTTT. Its translation: CASSFSRSSTDTQYF.

V is TRBV3-1 (or the pseudogene TRBV3-2) and J is TRBJ2-5; D call uncertain. CDR3 length: 14 residues. The germline V gene encodes CDR1 LGHDT and CDR2 YNNKEL (reference sequence). V was trimmed by 4 bases and J by 5 bases, leaving 14 bases between them. CDR3 protein: CASSLKVRYETQYF. In DNA, the CDR3 is TGTGCCAGCAGCCTCAAGGTCCGCTATGAGACCCAGTACTTC.

The chain couples TRBV12-3 or TRBV12-4 to TRBJ1-2; TRBD1 matches at 7 bases. CDR3 length: 11 residues. With 6 bases clipped from V and 7 bases from J, the junction kept 2 bases outside the gene matches. The CDR3 DNA reads as TGTGCCAGCAGCAACAGGGGTGGCTACACCTTC. Its translation: CASSNRGGYTF.